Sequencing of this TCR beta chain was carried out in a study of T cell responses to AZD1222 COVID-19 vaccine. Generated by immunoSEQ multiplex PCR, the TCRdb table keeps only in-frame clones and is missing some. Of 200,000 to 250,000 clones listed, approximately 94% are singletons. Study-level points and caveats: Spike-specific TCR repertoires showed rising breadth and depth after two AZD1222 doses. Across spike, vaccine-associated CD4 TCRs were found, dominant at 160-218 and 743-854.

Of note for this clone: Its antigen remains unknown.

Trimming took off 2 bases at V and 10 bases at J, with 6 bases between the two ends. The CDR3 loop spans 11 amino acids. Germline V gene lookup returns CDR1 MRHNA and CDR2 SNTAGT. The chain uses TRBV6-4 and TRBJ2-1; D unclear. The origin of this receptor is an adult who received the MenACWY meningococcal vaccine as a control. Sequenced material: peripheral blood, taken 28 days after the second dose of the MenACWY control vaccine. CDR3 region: CASSDKGEQFF. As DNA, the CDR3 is TGTGCCAGCAGTGACAAAGGGGAGCAGTTCTTC.